A selection of T cell receptor beta chains follows, all from one sample in a study of OX40 agonist ivuxolimab in advanced cancers. Produced via immunoSEQ multiplex PCR; TCRdb's table is partial and in-frame only. The data show 55,000 to 80,000 clones, roughly nine tenths seen once. Specimen: CD4+ or CD8+ T cells sorted from blood, collected in a trial of the OX40 agonist ivuxolimab. These receptors all come from an adult with an advanced solid tumor such as melanoma, head and neck, liver or kidney cancer. CDR3s leave out the opening cysteine and the closing phenylalanine or tryptophan.

v_gene,j_gene,CDR3aa
TRBV29-1,TRBJ2-7,SVAGTGLYEQY
TRBV9,TRBJ2-3,ASSPSPDTQY
TRBV4-2,TRBJ2-1,ASSQAPPTVDRVNEQF
TRBV27,TRBJ2-1,ASSLEWTSWGEQF
TRBV2,TRBJ2-3,ASSGTSGGFSTDTQY
TRBV27,TRBJ2-4,ASSTSGQGREKY
TRBV27,TRBJ1-6,ASSLLPPGRNSPLH
TRBV7-7,TRBJ1-3,ASSQGTALSGNTIY
TRBV19,TRBJ2-3,ASNTQGAYPY
TRBV5-1,TRBJ2-3,ASTQTRPTDTQY
TRBV5-1,TRBJ1-2,ASGQGDLDYGYT
TRBV5-8,TRBJ2-3,ASSSGYTGDTQY
TRBV30,TRBJ2-1,AWSIRGFGSYNEQF
TRBV29-1,TRBJ2-3,SPTSGDTQY
TRBV11-3,TRBJ1-1,ASSLGVGTEAF
TRBV18,TRBJ2-3,ASNGGADEAADTQY
TRBV9,TRBJ2-7,ASSPRPYEQY
TRBV7-7,TRBJ2-1,ASSLGASKGEQF
TRBV6-5,TRBJ2-1,ASHLGVRYNEQF
TRBV25-1,TRBJ2-2,ASSGPRDENTGELF
TRBV7-6,TRBJ1-1,ASSPGSRGTEAF
TRBV30,TRBJ2-7,AFSGRISSYEQY
TRBV27,TRBJ2-3,ASSLFDTQY
TRBV20-1,TRBJ2-7,SARVPSEQY
TRBV2,TRBJ2-1,ATKGGTSGSRSYNEQF
TRBV11-3,TRBJ2-2,ASGGGGSNTGELF
TRBV6-1,TRBJ2-1,ASSDRTGMGFMNGQF
TRBV29-1,TRBJ2-2,SGQVITGELF
TRBV11-2,TRBJ1-4,ASSSLSLVLNEKLF
TRBV19,TRBJ2-1,ASSMWLGGRDSYNEQF
TRBV5-1,TRBJ2-4,ASSPFRSAFGYIQY
TRBV11-2,TRBJ1-2,ASSPSGRTHNYGYT